This TCR beta chain was identified in a study of blood T cell repertoires in COVID-19. Recruitment covered about two dozen US areas and drew participants whose ages spanned roughly 18 to 100 years. TCRdb's table, derived via immunoSEQ multiplex PCR, lists solely in-frame clones and lacks some. The sample carries 200,000 to 250,000 clones, 70% to 90% recorded once. V lost 1 base and J 7 bases, leaving 14 bases between the germline ends. Germline lookup yields CDR1 LGHDT and CDR2 YNNKEL (reference sequence). CDR3 size: 14 residues. The specimen was PBMCs or T cells enriched from blood (not recorded which). The TCR comes from a woman between 50 and 59 years old with acute COVID-19. V gene TRBV3-1 (or the pseudogene TRBV3-2) combines with J gene TRBJ2-7; D remains ambiguous. CDR3 nucleotide sequence: TGTGCCAGCAGCCAAGTGACCGATCCTAGTGAGCAGTACTTC. It encodes CASSQVTDPSEQYF.